The 24 T cell receptor beta chains reported below all come from one sample, sequenced in a study of immune evolution from preneoplasia to lung adenocarcinoma. Profiled with immunoSEQ multiplex PCR; TCRdb holds only in-frame clones, not every one. The data contain about 6,500 clones, roughly 84% of them singletons. Input material: FFPE lung adenocarcinoma in situ tissue. These receptors were collected from a donor older than 65 with lung adenocarcinoma.

The rearrangement uses TRBV6-1 and TRBJ1-1; unclear D gene. The germline V gene has CDR1 MNHNS and CDR2 SASEGT. V shed 7 bases and J shed 1 base, with 10 bases lying between them. This CDR3 spans 13 amino acids. The CDR3 region is CASIMDWNTEAFF. CDR3 nucleotide sequence: TGTGCCAGCATTATGGACTGGAACACTGAAGCTTTCTTT.

The rearrangement joins TRBV29-1 to TRBJ2-1; 8 bases are shared with TRBD2. The CDR3 sequence is 15 residues long. In germline, CDR1 is SQVTM, CDR2 ANQGSEA. V was pared by 7 bases and J by 4 bases, with 12 bases of the junction left unmatched. Here the CDR3 reads CSASGGLGSYNEQFF. The DNA for the CDR3 is TGCAGCGCCTCGGGGGGGTTAGGAAGTTACAATGAGCAGTTCTTC.

The chain couples TRBV10-3 to TRBJ2-2; D may be TRBD1 (6 bases). The CDR3 sequence is 15 residues long. The germline V gene has CDR1 ENHRY and CDR2 SYGVKD. The V end lost 2 bases, the J end lost 7 bases, and 14 bases lay between the germline ends. CDR3 sequence: CAISEGTGLGGELFF. CDR3 DNA: TGTGCCATCAGTGAGGGAACAGGGTTAGGCGGGGAGCTGTTTTTT.

This clone appeared a few times. V usage is TRBV7-9 and J usage is TRBJ1-4, with TRBD1 as a possible D gene (5 bases). Germline V gives CDR1 SEHNR, CDR2 FQNEAQ (reference sequence). With 4 bases removed from V and 9 bases from J, the gap between germline ends came to 15 bases. This CDR3 has 14 amino acids. The DNA of the CDR3 is TGTGCCAGCAGCTCTCCGGGACTTGGGCAAAAACTGTTTTTT. Residues: CASSSPGLGQKLFF.

This chain connects TRBV11-2 to TRBJ2-7, with 12 bases lining up with TRBD2. CDR3 length: 15 residues. Trimming removed 6 bases from V and 2 bases from J; junction bases left unmatched: 5. Germline V gene data show CDR1 as SGHAT and CDR2 as FQNNGV. For the CDR3, the DNA is TGTGCCAGCAGAACCGGGACTAGCGGGCCCTACGAGCAGTACTTC. Translating gives CASRTGTSGPYEQYF.

V gene TRBV30 combines with J gene TRBJ1-1, with 7 nucleotides matching TRBD1. Germline trimming cut 2 bases from V and 3 bases from J; bases unmatched to any gene: 0. The CDR3 spans 12 residues. The germline CDR1 and CDR2 sequences are GTSNPN and SVGIG (reference sequence). The CDR3 is CAWSTGDTEAFF. Written as DNA, the CDR3 is TGTGCCTGGAGTACAGGGGACACTGAAGCTTTCTTT.

The chain is built from TRBV6-5 and TRBJ2-3; D not certain. The CDR3 has 12 amino acids. Germline-derived CDR1 and CDR2 are MNHEY and SVGAGI. The V end was cut by 6 bases, the J end by 6 bases, with 10 bases between. This CDR3 is CASSRRGDTQYF. The CDR3 nucleotides read TGTGCCAGCAGCCGGAGAGGCGATACGCAGTATTTT.

The genes are TRBV29-1 and TRBJ2-1; 13 bases align to TRBD2. V was pared by 4 bases and J by 2 bases, with 2 bases of the junction left unmatched. CDR1 is SQVTM, CDR2 ANQGSEA, per germline. CDR3 length: 15 amino acids. This chain's CDR3 is CSVGGTSGTYNEQFF. DNA for the CDR3: TGCAGCGTTGGCGGGACTAGCGGGACCTACAATGAGCAGTTCTTC.

This chain connects TRBV6-1 to TRBJ2-1; 9 bases line up with TRBD2. The length of the CDR3 is 15 residues. Germline values: CDR1 MNHNS, CDR2 SASEGT. The J segment lost 1 base and the V segment lost 7 bases, leaving 5 bases of the junction unmatched. CDR3 protein: CASTALAGSYNEQFF. The CDR3 DNA reads TGTGCCAGCACAGCCCTAGCGGGATCCTACAATGAGCAGTTCTTC.

The chain employs TRBV7-9 and TRBJ2-3; D possibly corresponds to TRBD1 (6 bases). CDR1 is SEHNR, CDR2 FQNEAQ, per germline (reference sequence). Trimming shortened V by 5 bases and J by 2 bases, and 11 bases separated the two germline ends. This CDR3 is 14 amino acids long. CDR3 DNA sequence: TGTGCCAGCAGCGCACAGGGTTCCACAGATACGCAGTATTTT. This gives the protein CASSAQGSTDTQYF. The whole variable domain, filled in from reference TRBV7-9 and TRBJ2-3, reads DTGVSQNPRHKITKRGQNVTFRCDPISEHNRLYWYRQTLGQGPEFLTYFQNEAQLEKSRLLSDRFSAERPKGSFSTLEIQRTEQGDSAMYLCASSAQGSTDTQYFGPGTRLTVL.

V and J are TRBV7-8 and TRBJ2-2; 11 nucleotides line up with TRBD1. The CDR3 is 16 amino acids. Germline V gene data show CDR1 as SGHVS and CDR2 as FQNEAQ. With 2 bases clipped from V and 7 bases from J, the junction kept 6 bases outside the gene matches. The CDR3 sequence: CASSLLGQGAGGELFF. CDR3 in DNA: TGTGCCAGCAGCTTACTAGGACAGGGGGCTGGCGGGGAGCTGTTTTTT.

In its sample, this clone was seen a few times. The chain employs TRBV7-2 and TRBJ2-7; no firm D call. This CDR3 comprises 13 residues. Looked up from germline, CDR1 is SGHTA and CDR2 is FQGNSA. The ends were cut back, 0 bases at V and 1 base at J, with 4 bases in the middle. In nucleotides, the CDR3 is TGTGCCAGCAGCTTAGCGGGATCCTACGAGCAGTACTTC. As protein: CASSLAGSYEQYF.

This clone appeared a single time. This chain links TRBV6-1 with TRBJ2-5; 7 nucleotides match TRBD2. The end of the DNA aligns better with TRBJ2-7, so the J call may be wrong. Germline V gene sequence: CDR1 MNHNS, CDR2 SASEGT. The CDR3 contains 15 residues. The CDR3 nucleotides read TGTGCCAGCATGGTTTGGGCGGGGGATCCACTCGAGCAGTACTTC. This gives the protein CASMVWAGDPLEQYF.

The rearrangement joins TRBV9 to TRBJ2-2; D gene unclear. Germline V gene sequence: CDR1 SGDLS, CDR2 YYNGEE. Trimming shortened V by 0 bases and J by 0 bases, and 9 bases separated the two germline ends. The CDR3 length is 16 residues. The chain's CDR3 is CASSVVDNANTGELFF. In DNA, the CDR3 is TGTGCCAGCAGCGTAGTTGATAATGCGAACACCGGGGAGCTGTTTTTT.

V and J are TRBV18 and TRBJ2-1, with a tentative D call TRBD2 (5 bases). Trimming removed 3 bases from V and 5 bases from J, with 20 bases in between. Germline V CDR1 and CDR2: KGHSH, LQKENI. The CDR3 runs 17 residues. CDR3 sequence (DNA): TGTGCCAGCTCACCGGGTAGCGCCCTATCCGTCAACAATGAGCAGTTCTTC. This gives the protein CASSPGSALSVNNEQFF.

The rearrangement links TRBV6-6 to TRBJ2-2; the match to TRBD1 covers 7 bases. This CDR3 contains 13 residues. V shed 7 bases and J 6 bases; nucleotides not matched to a gene: 5. Germline loops: CDR1 MNHNY, CDR2 SVGAGI (reference sequence). In DNA, the CDR3 is TGTGCCAGCACCGACAGGGTATCCGGGGAGCTGTTTTTT. Translation: CASTDRVSGELFF.

This chain uses TRBV19 with TRBJ2-3; 8 nucleotides agree with TRBD1. The CDR3 has 17 amino acids. Germline trimming cut 4 bases from V and 0 bases from J; bases unmatched to any gene: 9. Germline V gives CDR1 LNHDA, CDR2 SQIVND (reference sequence). The CDR3 region has the DNA TGTGCCAGTAGTAAAGGACAGGGTGGCATTAGCACAGATACGCAGTATTTT. Translated, it gives CASSKGQGGISTDTQYF.

The gene calls are TRBV7-2 and TRBJ2-7; 8 bases agree with TRBD1. The J segment lost 3 bases and the V segment lost 4 bases, leaving 5 bases of the junction unmatched. There are 14 residues in the CDR3. CDR1 is SGHTA, CDR2 FQGNSA, per germline. The CDR3 here is CASSSGGPYYEQYF. CDR3 DNA: TGTGCCAGCAGCTCAGGGGGCCCTTACTACGAGCAGTACTTC.

V gene TRBV5-4 combines with J gene TRBJ2-3, with 12 bases lining up with TRBD2. CDR3 size: 16 residues. Unmatched junction bases numbered 4, after V lost 4 bases and J lost 1 base. The V gene's germline CDR1 is SGHNT and CDR2 YYREEE (reference sequence). The DNA for the CDR3 is TGTGCCAGCAGCCCGAGGACTAGCGGGGGCACAGATACGCAGTATTTT. Its protein product is CASSPRTSGGTDTQYF. The full variable domain, with the rest looked up from reference TRBV5-4 and TRBJ2-3, is ETGVTQSPTHLIKTRGQQVTLRCSSQSGHNTVSWYQQALGQGPQFIFQYYREEENGRGNFPPRFSGLQFPNYSSELNVNALELDDSALYLCASSPRTSGGTDTQYFGPGTRLTVL.

This chain uses TRBV2 with TRBJ2-3, with 11 bases aligning to TRBD2. Trimming cost V 6 bases and J 0 bases; bases outside gene matches: 11. The CDR3 totals 18 residues. Germline V gene sequence: CDR1 SNHLY, CDR2 FYNNEI. CDR3 DNA sequence: TGTGCCAGCAGGGATCCGGGACTAGCGGAGACTAGCACAGATACGCAGTATTTT. Its protein product is CASRDPGLAETSTDTQYF. Full variable domain (outside the CDR3, taken from reference TRBV2 and TRBJ2-3): EPEVTQTPSHQVTQMGQEVILRCVPISNHLYFYWYRQILGQKVEFLVSFYNNEISEKSEIFDDQFSVERPDGSNFTLKIRSTKLEDSAMYFCASRDPGLAETSTDTQYFGPGTRLTVL.

The rearrangement links TRBV5-6 to TRBJ2-1, with 7 bases matching TRBD2. Trimming at V came to 3 bases and at J to 8 bases, leaving 11 bases not matched to a gene. Germline CDR1 SGHDT, CDR2 YYEEEE. This CDR3 region has 15 residues. The CDR3 spells CASSSGLVAFHEQFF. Here the CDR3 DNA reads TGTGCCAGCAGCTCCGGACTAGTCGCTTTCCATGAGCAGTTCTTC.

V gene TRBV5-4 combines with J gene TRBJ2-2, with D perhaps TRBD2 (5 bases). Germline V gene lookup returns CDR1 SGHNT and CDR2 YYREEE (reference sequence). The CDR3 spans 15 residues. V was cut by 2 bases and J by 0 bases, with 8 bases left in between. This CDR3 reads CASSFASSNTGELFF. The CDR3 bases are TGTGCCAGCAGCTTCGCTAGCTCGAACACCGGGGAGCTGTTTTTT.

The genes are TRBV13 and TRBJ2-7, with 8 positions matching TRBD1. Germline trimming cut 2 bases from V and 5 bases from J; bases unmatched to any gene: 11. Germline V gene lookup returns CDR1 PRHDT and CDR2 FYEKMQ (reference sequence). This CDR3 is 16 amino acids long. The CDR3: CASSLSSWTGNHEQYF. CDR3 bases: TGTGCCAGCAGCTTATCATCGTGGACAGGGAACCACGAGCAGTACTTC.

The gene calls are TRBV4-1 and TRBJ2-7, with 9 bases that match TRBD1. Germline assignment: CDR1 MGHRA and CDR2 YSYEKL. This CDR3 is 15 amino acids long. V dropped 6 bases and J dropped 3; count of bases not matched to a gene: 9. CDR3: CASSPNTGGFYEQYF. The CDR3 DNA follows: TGCGCCAGCAGTCCAAATACAGGGGGCTTCTACGAGCAGTACTTC.